This note documents a single T cell receptor beta chain sequence. The CDR3 has 15 amino acids. The V gene's germline CDR1 is SGHAT and CDR2 FQNNGV. Trimming took 4 bases from V and 3 from J, leaving 16 bases between them. The data stem from a study of blood T cell repertoires in COVID-19. About the research overall: Samples of COVID-19 (acute and convalescent) were obtained from the United States, Italy and Spain. T cells, B-cell-depleted T cells, or PBMCs provided the cDNA or gDNA that served as material.

In the original analysis: Reference gene primer amplification gave nucleated cell count estimates. Sequencing used immunoSEQ multiplex PCR; TCRdb keeps in-frame clones, though not all of them. Clone size and V and J calls were adopted from that table, with D and trimming inferred from the DNA. The table lists some 180,000 clones, about 79% of them singletons. This TCR was sampled from a human donor in a cohort sampled during active COVID-19. The sample was peripheral blood. The chain is built from TRBV11-2 and TRBJ2-7, with a possible D match to TRBD2 (6 bases). For the CDR3, the DNA is TGTGCCAGCAGCTCGATAGGGACCGGGGGCTACGAGCAGTACTTC. Translating gives CASSSIGTGGYEQYF.